These 13 T cell receptor beta chains were sequenced from one sample in a study of tumor-infiltrating lymphocytes in primary liver carcinoma. Starting material of about 480 ng total RNA yielded TCR beta cDNA via a constant-region primer. Each TCR beta library was derived from three nested multiplex PCR rounds that employed slightly modified ARM-PCR. Two initial PCR rounds of around 10 cycles each paired TRBV1-TRBV30 forward primers with a C-beta reverse primer. TCRdb re-derived calls from the multiplex PCR reads in MiXCR, one entry per CDR3 protein. Of approximately 210,000 distinct CDR3 sequences in the sample, around three fifths are singletons; the top ten hold approximately 6.6%. Germline DNA was also extracted, with blood RNA taken from unsorted whole blood. Sequencing was done on a sample of peripheral blood. The receptor set was obtained from a woman aged 55-70 years with primary liver carcinoma and hepatitis B virus infection.

The chain is built from TRBV14 and TRBJ1-2; possibly TRBD1 for D (5 bases). V gave up 1 base and J gave up 8 bases, with 11 bases separating them. Germline-derived CDR1 and CDR2 are SGHDN and FVKESK. The CDR3 consists of 13 residues. CDR3 residues: CASSQVGTRGYTF. The CDR3, as DNA: TGTGCCAGCAGCCAAGTCGGGACGCGAGGCTACACCTTC.

A note on this clonotype: A read error may explain this, as a much larger clone is one base away. J is TRBJ1-2 and V is TRBV5-5, with D possibly being TRBD1 (5 bases). CDR1 and CDR2 from the germline V gene are SGHKS and YYEKEE (reference sequence). The CDR3 totals 12 residues. The CDR3 region has the DNA TGTGCCAGCAGCTTAGGGGACTATGCCTACACCTTC. This encodes CASSLGDYAYTF.

The chain links TRBV28 to TRBJ2-3, with D possibly being TRBD1 (7 bases). CDR1 and CDR2 from the germline V gene are MDHEN and SYDVKM. The CDR3 contains 17 residues. The ends were cut back, 6 bases at V and 0 bases at J, with 19 bases in the middle. CDR3 loop: CASSTVGGTDSTDTQYF. The CDR3 coding sequence is TGTGCCAGCAGCACCGTAGGCGGGACAGACAGCACAGATACGCAGTATTTT.

The table lists this clonotype with many counts. This sequence joins TRBV12-3 or TRBV12-4 and TRBJ1-5, with D uncertain. Between the trimmed V and J ends, which lost 5 bases and 1 base, there was a span of 9 bases. The CDR3 sequence is 14 residues long. The CDR3 sequence is CASSKEDSNQPQHF. Written as DNA, the CDR3 is TGTGCCAGCAGTAAGGAGGACAGCAATCAGCCCCAGCATTTT.

A note on this clonotype: The junction departs from the called germline gene at one end, perhaps through a read error. The chain recombines TRBV11-2 with TRBJ2-2; TRBD2 might be the D (6 bases). The germline V gene encodes CDR1 SGHAT and CDR2 FQNNGV. This CDR3 has 15 residues. As DNA, the CDR3 is TGTGCCAGTAGCTTTAGCGGAATGAACTCCGGGGAGCTGTTTTTT. Amino acid sequence: CASSFSGMNSGELFF.

In the case of this clonotype: A much bigger clone sits one base away, suggesting this may be a read error. The chain combines TRBV12-3 or TRBV12-4 with TRBJ2-1, with D maybe TRBD2 (5 bases). This CDR3 region has 12 residues. Trimming removed 3 bases from V and 8 bases from J, with 8 bases in between. The CDR3 sequence is CASSFLGDEQFF. The CDR3 nucleotides are TGTGCCAGCAGTTTTCTCGGGGATGAGCAGTTCTTC.

The chain is built from TRBV11-3 and TRBJ1-1, with 9 bases aligning to TRBD1. J gave up 5 bases and V 5 bases, and 12 bases lay outside the gene matches. The CDR3 contains 16 residues. Germline values: CDR1 SGHNT, CDR2 YENEEA. CDR3 protein: CASSKPPVQGATEAFF. The CDR3, as DNA: TGTGCCAGCAGCAAACCGCCTGTACAGGGGGCAACTGAAGCTTTCTTT. Full variable domain (rest looked up from reference TRBV11-3 and TRBJ1-1): EAGVVQSPRYKIIEKKQPVAFWCNPISGHNTLYWYLQNLGQGPELLIRYENEEAVDDSQLPKDRFSAERLKGVDSTLKIQPAELGDSAVYLCASSKPPVQGATEAFFGQGTRLTVV.

The CDR3 DNA reads as TGCAGCGTTTTCCCCGGGAGTATCAATCAGCCCCAGCATTTT. This sequence encodes CSVFPGSINQPQHF. The rearrangement joins TRBV29-1 to TRBJ1-5; D gene unclear. Trimming left V 5 bases short and J 3 bases short, with 14 bases between. There are 14 residues in the CDR3. The germline V gene encodes CDR1 SQVTM and CDR2 ANQGSEA.

As concerns this clonotype: The junction differs from germline at one of its ends, possibly a read error. This chain connects TRBV11-1 to TRBJ2-1; D call uncertain. From germline, CDR1 is SGHAT and CDR2 FQDESV (reference sequence). The CDR3 loop spans 14 amino acids. As DNA, the CDR3 is TGTGCCAACAGCCCGTCTACCCACCACAATGAGCAGTTCTTC. It specifies CANSPSTHHNEQFF.

Points on this clonotype: A much bigger clone sits one base away, suggesting this may be a read error. J is TRBJ2-1 and V is TRBV12-3 or TRBV12-4, with D perhaps matching TRBD2 (6 bases). This CDR3 has 13 residues. The CDR3 sequence is CASRLGTVGEHFF. CDR3 in DNA: TGTGCCAGCAGACTAGGGACTGTGGGTGAGCATTTCTTC.

In its sample, this clonotype was seen many times. This CDR3 is CASRDVRREQYF. The CDR3 DNA is TGTGCCAGCAGGGACGTTCGCCGCGAGCAGTACTTC. The genes are TRBV6-5 and TRBJ2-7; no firm D call. Trimming left V 6 bases short and J 6 bases short, with 12 bases between. Germline-derived CDR1 and CDR2 are MNHEY and SVGAGI. There are 12 residues in the CDR3.

This clonotype was seen at least ten times. The chain has TRBV4-1 and TRBJ2-7, with 9 bases that match TRBD1. CDR1 is MGHRA and CDR2 is YSYEKL in the germline V gene. J gave up 4 bases and V 2 bases, and 9 bases lay outside the gene matches. CDR3 length: 16 amino acids. The CDR3 DNA sequence: TGCGCCAGCAGCCAATCGACCGGGACAGGGCAGTACGAGCAGTACTTC. Its translation: CASSQSTGTGQYEQYF.

This clonotype was seen many times. This chain connects TRBV5-5 to TRBJ1-1, with 8 bases fitting TRBD1. Germline values: CDR1 SGHKS, CDR2 YYEKEE (reference sequence). V lost 3 bases to trimming and J lost 0 bases; unmatched junction nucleotides: 4. This CDR3 spans 15 amino acids. The CDR3 DNA reads TGTGCCAGCAGCTCCCGGGACAGGATGAACACTGAAGCTTTCTTT. Protein product: CASSSRDRMNTEAFF.